The 11 T cell receptor beta chains presented below share a single source sample, sequenced in a study of blood T cell repertoires in COVID-19. Libraries were prepared by immunoSEQ multiplex PCR; TCRdb keeps only in-frame clonotypes and omits some of them. The sample shows about 120,000 clones, over 75% of them seen only once. Sequencing used peripheral blood. The receptors shown here come from a man aged 45-65 years with acute or convalescent COVID-19.

V gene TRBV19 combines with J gene TRBJ2-1, with 12 bases lining up with TRBD2. The V segment lost 5 bases and the J segment 4 bases; nucleotides outside the gene matches: 6. CDR3 length equals 16 residues. Germline V CDR1 and CDR2: LNHDA, SQIVND (reference sequence). CDR3 in DNA: TGTGCCAGTAGTTCTACTAGCGGGAGGTCGTACAATGAGCAGTTCTTC. Translating gives CASSSTSGRSYNEQFF. The full variable domain, completed using reference TRBV19 and TRBJ2-1, is DGGITQSPKYLFRKEGQNVTLSCEQNLNHDAMYWYRQDPGQGLRLIYYSQIVNDFQKGDIAEGYSVSREKKESFPLTVTSAQKNPTAFYLCASSSTSGRSYNEQFFGPGTRLTVL.

V usage is TRBV10-3 and J usage is TRBJ1-1; D may be TRBD1 (6 bases). CDR1 is ENHRY and CDR2 is SYGVKD in the germline V gene. This CDR3 contains 15 residues. The ends were cut back, 0 bases at V and 2 bases at J, with 10 bases in the middle. For the CDR3, the DNA is TGTGCCATCAGTGAGTCCGGCAGGGGTAACACTGAAGCTTTCTTT. Translating it yields CAISESGRGNTEAFF.

The chain couples TRBV19 to TRBJ1-1, with 9 bases that match TRBD1. Germline V gives CDR1 LNHDA, CDR2 SQIVND (reference sequence). Trimming removed 8 bases from V and 8 bases from J; junction bases left unmatched: 9. The CDR3 totals 13 residues. CDR3 amino acids: CASATGGASEAFF. Here the CDR3 DNA reads TGTGCCAGTGCTACAGGGGGCGCTTCAGAAGCTTTCTTT.

The chain has TRBV15 and TRBJ2-5; TRBD1 agrees at 8 bases. The germline gives CDR1 LNHNV, CDR2 YYDKDF (reference sequence). This CDR3 is built from 15 residues. The V and J ends lost 0 bases and 3 bases, in that order; junction bases with no gene match: 3. The CDR3 coding sequence is TGTGCCACCAGCAGAGATTTGACAGGGGAAGAGACCCAGTACTTC. Translated: CATSRDLTGEETQYF.

The chain uses TRBV2 and TRBJ2-5, with D unclear. CDR3 length equals 11 residues. Trimming took 6 bases from V and 2 from J, leaving 4 bases between them. Germline V gives CDR1 SNHLY, CDR2 FYNNEI. Here the CDR3 reads CASRQQETQYF. Here the CDR3 DNA reads TGTGCCAGCAGGCAGCAAGAGACCCAGTACTTC.

In DNA, the CDR3 is TGTGCCAGCAGTTTTTTAGGCAGAGGGAGGGCTGAAGCTTTCTTT. Translation gives CASSFLGRGRAEAFF. The chain joins TRBV28 to TRBJ1-1; no reliable D call. Per germline, CDR1 MDHEN and CDR2 SYDVKM. The CDR3 is 15 residues long. The V gene lost 3 bases and the J gene lost 6 bases, with 17 bases spanning the gap.

The chain recombines TRBV19 with TRBJ1-5, with D unresolved. Trimming took off 3 bases at V and 9 bases at J, with 12 bases between the two ends. The germline CDR1 and CDR2 sequences are LNHDA and SQIVND (reference sequence). This CDR3 has 13 residues. The CDR3 DNA reads TGTGCCAGTAGTATTCCAGGCCCGCCGCCCCAGCATTTT. This sequence encodes CASSIPGPPPQHF.

The J gene is TRBJ2-1, the V gene TRBV5-4; 8 bases line up with TRBD2. CDR3 length: 16 amino acids. V was pared by 3 bases and J by 4 bases, with 9 bases of the junction left unmatched. Germline CDR1 is SGHNT and CDR2 is YYREEE (reference sequence). CDR3 protein: CASSSPYREGYNEQFF. The DNA for the CDR3 is TGTGCCAGCAGCTCTCCTTATCGGGAGGGATACAATGAGCAGTTCTTC.

CDR3 nucleotide sequence: TGTGCCAGCAGAGCCGACAGGGGGACTGAAGCTTTCTTT. As protein: CASRADRGTEAFF. The V and J genes are TRBV2 and TRBJ1-1; TRBD1 aligns across 9 bases. The CDR3 covers 13 residues. Unmatched junction bases numbered 4, after V lost 6 bases and J lost 5 bases. The germline CDR1 and CDR2 sequences are SNHLY and FYNNEI.

The rearrangement links TRBV7-4 to TRBJ2-1; D ambiguous. This CDR3 region has 18 residues. Trimming removed 1 base at V and 7 bases at J, with 23 bases between. Germline V gene lookup returns CDR1 SGHVT and CDR2 SQSDAQ. CDR3 sequence reads: CASSLGAQRLSLLNEQFF. CDR3 bases: TGTGCCAGCAGCTTAGGAGCTCAGCGACTTAGCTTGTTGAATGAGCAGTTCTTC.

The chain couples TRBV5-1 to TRBJ1-1, with 7 bases that match TRBD1. The CDR3 totals 14 residues. V lost 3 bases to trimming and J lost 5 bases; unmatched junction nucleotides: 7. CDR1 and CDR2 (germline): SGHRS, YFSETQ. The CDR3 nucleotides read TGCGCCAGCAGCTACAGGGGTAGAGGAACTGAAGCTTTCTTT. Its protein product is CASSYRGRGTEAFF.